This entry describes one T cell receptor beta chain. How the authors handled the data: Using reference gene primer amplification, nucleated cell counts were estimated. Profiling relied on immunoSEQ multiplex PCR, and the TCRdb table lists in-frame clones only, not all of them. D and trimming were read from the DNA, whereas the V and J calls and clone size are those reported in that table. The sample has 200,000 to 300,000 clones, around 87% seen once; the top ten hold around 7.3%. This sample is drawn from a study of blood T cell repertoires in COVID-19. The germline gives CDR1 LGHDT, CDR2 YNNKEL (reference sequence). Losses at the gene ends were 4 bases for V and 2 bases for J; bases not matched to a gene: 2. The CDR3 length is 15 residues.

The TCR originated in a woman aged 70 to 79 with active or convalescent COVID-19. This chain joins TRBV3-1 (or the pseudogene TRBV3-2) and TRBJ2-3, with 11 bases that match TRBD2. The source material was peripheral blood. The CDR3, as DNA: TGTGCCAGCAGCCGTAGCGGGGGGGCCACAGATACGCAGTATTTT. This encodes CASSRSGGATDTQYF.